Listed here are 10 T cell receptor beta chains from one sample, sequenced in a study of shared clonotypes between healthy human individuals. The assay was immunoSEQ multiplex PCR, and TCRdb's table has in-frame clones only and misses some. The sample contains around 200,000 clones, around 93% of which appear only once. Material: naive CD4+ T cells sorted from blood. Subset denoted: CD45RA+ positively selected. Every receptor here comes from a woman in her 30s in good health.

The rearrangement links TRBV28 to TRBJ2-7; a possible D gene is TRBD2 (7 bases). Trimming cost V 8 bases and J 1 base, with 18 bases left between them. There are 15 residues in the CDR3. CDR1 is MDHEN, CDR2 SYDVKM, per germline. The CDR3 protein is CASAGAEPTSYEQYF. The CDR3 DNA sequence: TGTGCCAGCGCGGGGGCAGAACCCACTTCCTACGAGCAGTACTTC.

The CDR3 is CASSLDTGQGYTF. As DNA, the CDR3 is TGTGCCAGCAGTTTAGACACCGGTCAGGGCTACACCTTC. The genes are TRBV28 and TRBJ1-2; D is unresolved. V was cut by 2 bases and J by 8 bases, with 12 bases left in between. Germline V lookup: CDR1 MDHEN, CDR2 SYDVKM. The CDR3 extends over 13 amino acids.

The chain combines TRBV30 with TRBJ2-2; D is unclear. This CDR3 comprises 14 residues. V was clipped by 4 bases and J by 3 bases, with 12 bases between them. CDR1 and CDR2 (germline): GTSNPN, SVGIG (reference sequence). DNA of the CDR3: TGTGCCTGGACTTTGGGCAGAGACACCGGGGAGCTGTTTTTT. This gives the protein CAWTLGRDTGELFF.

CDR3: CASSPSLAGGIPYEQYF. The CDR3 DNA reads TGTGCCAGCAGCCCTAGTCTAGCGGGAGGGATCCCCTACGAGCAGTACTTC. The rearrangement joins TRBV5-6 to TRBJ2-5, with 12 nucleotides matching TRBD2. TRBJ2-7 explains the end of the DNA better; the J call may be wrong. CDR1 is SGHDT, CDR2 YYEEEE, per germline. The CDR3 spans 17 residues.

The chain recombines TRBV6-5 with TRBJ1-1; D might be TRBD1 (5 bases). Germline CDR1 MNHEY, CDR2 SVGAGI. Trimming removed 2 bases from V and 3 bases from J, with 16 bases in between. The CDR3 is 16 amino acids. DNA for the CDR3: TGTGCCAGCAGTTACCTAACTGGGACCAGGGACACTGAAGCTTTCTTT. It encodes CASSYLTGTRDTEAFF.

The CDR3 DNA reads as TGTGCCAGCAGTTTGGGGCGGTTGGGGTTAGACACCTTC. Its translation: CASSLGRLGLDTF. This chain connects TRBV28 to TRBJ1-2; the D gene is possibly TRBD1 (5 bases). V was clipped by 3 bases and J by 12 bases, with 17 bases between them. The CDR3 runs 13 residues. Germline V gives CDR1 MDHEN, CDR2 SYDVKM.

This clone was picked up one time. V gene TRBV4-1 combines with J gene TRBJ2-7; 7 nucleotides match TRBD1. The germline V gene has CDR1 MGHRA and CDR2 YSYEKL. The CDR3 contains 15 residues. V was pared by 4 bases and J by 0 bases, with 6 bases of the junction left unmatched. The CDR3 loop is CASSLFRQGSYEQYF. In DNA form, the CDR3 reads TGCGCCAGCAGCCTTTTCAGACAGGGCTCCTACGAGCAGTACTTC.

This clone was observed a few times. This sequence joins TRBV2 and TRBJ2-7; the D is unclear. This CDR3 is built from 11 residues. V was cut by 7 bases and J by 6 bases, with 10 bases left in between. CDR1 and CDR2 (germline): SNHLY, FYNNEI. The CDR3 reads CASMERSEQYF. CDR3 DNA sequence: TGTGCCAGCATGGAGCGTTCCGAGCAGTACTTC.

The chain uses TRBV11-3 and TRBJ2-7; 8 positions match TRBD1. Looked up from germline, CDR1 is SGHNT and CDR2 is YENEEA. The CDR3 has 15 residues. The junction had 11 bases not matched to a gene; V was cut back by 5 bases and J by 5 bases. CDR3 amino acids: CASSERTGNFHEQYF. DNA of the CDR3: TGTGCCAGCAGCGAAAGGACAGGGAATTTTCACGAGCAGTACTTC.

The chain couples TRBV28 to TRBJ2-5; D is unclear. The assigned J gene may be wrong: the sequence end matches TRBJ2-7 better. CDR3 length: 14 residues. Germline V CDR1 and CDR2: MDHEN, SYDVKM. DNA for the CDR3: TGTGCCAGCACCTCCCCCGGTGCCGCCTACGAGCAGTACTTC. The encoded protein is CASTSPGAAYEQYF.